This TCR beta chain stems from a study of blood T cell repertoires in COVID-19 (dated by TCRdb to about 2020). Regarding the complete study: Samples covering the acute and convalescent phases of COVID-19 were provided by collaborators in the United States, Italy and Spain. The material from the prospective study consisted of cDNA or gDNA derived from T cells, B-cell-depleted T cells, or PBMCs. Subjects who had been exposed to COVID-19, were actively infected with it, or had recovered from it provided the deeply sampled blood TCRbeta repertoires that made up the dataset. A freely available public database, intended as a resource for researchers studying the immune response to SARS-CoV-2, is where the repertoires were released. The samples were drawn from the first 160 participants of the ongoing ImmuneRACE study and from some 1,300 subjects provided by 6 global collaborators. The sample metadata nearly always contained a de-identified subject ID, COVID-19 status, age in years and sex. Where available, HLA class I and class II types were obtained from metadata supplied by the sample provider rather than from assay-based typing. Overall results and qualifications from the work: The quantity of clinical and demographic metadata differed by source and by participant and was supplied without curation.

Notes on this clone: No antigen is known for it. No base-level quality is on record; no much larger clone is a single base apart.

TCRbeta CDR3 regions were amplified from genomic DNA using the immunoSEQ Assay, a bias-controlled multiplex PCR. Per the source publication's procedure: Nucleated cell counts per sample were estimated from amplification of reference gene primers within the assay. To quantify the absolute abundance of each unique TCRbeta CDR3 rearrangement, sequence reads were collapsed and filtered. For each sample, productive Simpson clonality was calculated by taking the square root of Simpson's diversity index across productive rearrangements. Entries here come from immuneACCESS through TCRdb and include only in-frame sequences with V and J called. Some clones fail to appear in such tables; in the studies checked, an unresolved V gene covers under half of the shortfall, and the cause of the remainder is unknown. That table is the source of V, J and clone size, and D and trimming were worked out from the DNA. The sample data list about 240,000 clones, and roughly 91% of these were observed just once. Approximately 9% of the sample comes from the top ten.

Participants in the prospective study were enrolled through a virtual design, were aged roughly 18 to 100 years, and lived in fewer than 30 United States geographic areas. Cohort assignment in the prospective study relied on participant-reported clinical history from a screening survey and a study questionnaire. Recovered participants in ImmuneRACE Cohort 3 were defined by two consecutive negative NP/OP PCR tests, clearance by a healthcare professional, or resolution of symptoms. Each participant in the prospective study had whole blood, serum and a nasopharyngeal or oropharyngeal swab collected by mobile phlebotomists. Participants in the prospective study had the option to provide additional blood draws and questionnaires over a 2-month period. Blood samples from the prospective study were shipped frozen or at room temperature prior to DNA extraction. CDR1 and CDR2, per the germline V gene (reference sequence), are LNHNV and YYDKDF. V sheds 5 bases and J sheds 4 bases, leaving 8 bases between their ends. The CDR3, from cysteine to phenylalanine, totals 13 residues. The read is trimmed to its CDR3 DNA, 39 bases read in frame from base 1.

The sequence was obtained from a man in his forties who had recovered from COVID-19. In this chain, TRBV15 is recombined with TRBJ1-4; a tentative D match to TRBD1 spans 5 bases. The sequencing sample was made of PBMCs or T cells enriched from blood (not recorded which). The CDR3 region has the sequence CATSATVNEKLFF. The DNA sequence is TGTGCCACCAGCGCGACAGTTAATGAAAAACTGTTTTTT.